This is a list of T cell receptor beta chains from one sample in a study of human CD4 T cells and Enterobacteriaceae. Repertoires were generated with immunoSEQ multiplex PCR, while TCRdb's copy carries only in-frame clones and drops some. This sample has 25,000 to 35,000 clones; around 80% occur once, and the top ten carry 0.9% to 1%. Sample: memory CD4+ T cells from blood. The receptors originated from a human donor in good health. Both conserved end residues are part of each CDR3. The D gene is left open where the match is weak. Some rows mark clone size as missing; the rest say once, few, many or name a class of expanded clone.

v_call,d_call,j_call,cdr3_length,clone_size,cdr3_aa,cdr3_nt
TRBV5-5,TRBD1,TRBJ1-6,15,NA,CASSLGFRGDSPLHF,TGTGCCAGCAGCTTGGGCTTCAGGGGGGATTCACCCCTCCACTTT
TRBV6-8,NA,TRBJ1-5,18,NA,CASSYVQAPNYSNQPQHF,TGTGCCAGCAGTTACGTCCAGGCCCCGAATTATAGCAATCAGCCCCAGCATTTT
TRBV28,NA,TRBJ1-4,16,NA,CASSPLIQTDNEKLFF,TGTGCCAGCAGTCCCTTAATACAGACCGATAATGAAAAACTGTTTTTT
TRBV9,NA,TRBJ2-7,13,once,CASSVGPGYEQYF,TGTGCCAGCAGCGTAGGTCCGGGCTACGAGCAGTACTTC
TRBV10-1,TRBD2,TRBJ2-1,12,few,CASSEREGVQFF,TGCGCCAGCAGTGAGCGGGAGGGTGTGCAGTTCTTC
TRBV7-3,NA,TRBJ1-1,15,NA,CASSGPQTMNTEAFF,TGTGCCAGCAGCGGTCCGCAGACCATGAACACTGAAGCTTTCTTT
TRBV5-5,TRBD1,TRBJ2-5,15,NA,CASSLGQGVLETQYF,TGTGCCAGCAGCTTGGGTCAGGGGGTGTTAGAGACCCAGTACTTC
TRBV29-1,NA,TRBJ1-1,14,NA,CSVVRAGMNTEAFF,TGCAGCGTTGTCAGGGCAGGCATGAACACTGAAGCTTTCTTT
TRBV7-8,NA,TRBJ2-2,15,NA,CASSPDGLEAGELFF,TGTGCCAGCAGCCCGGACGGGCTGGAGGCCGGGGAGCTGTTTTTT
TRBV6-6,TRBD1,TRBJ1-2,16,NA,CASSYSGQGVDYGYTF,TGTGCCAGCAGTTACTCTGGGCAGGGGGTAGACTATGGCTACACCTTC
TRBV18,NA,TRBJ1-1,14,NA,CASSPPGRNTEAFF,TGTGCCAGCTCACCCCCAGGGAGGAACACTGAAGCTTTCTTT
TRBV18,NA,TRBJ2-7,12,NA,CASSPQGNEQYF,TGTGCCAGCTCACCACAGGGGAACGAGCAGTACTTC
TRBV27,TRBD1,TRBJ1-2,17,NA,CASSLSKAGDRADGYTF,TGTGCCAGCAGTTTATCGAAGGCGGGGGACAGGGCTGATGGCTACACCTTC
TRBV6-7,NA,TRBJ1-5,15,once,CASSYKGYSNQPQHF,TGTGCCAGCAGTTACAAGGGGTATAGCAATCAGCCCCAGCATTTT
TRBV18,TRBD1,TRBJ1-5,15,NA,CASSPGTGVDQPQHF,TGTGCCAGCTCTCCCGGGACAGGGGTGGATCAGCCCCAGCATTTT
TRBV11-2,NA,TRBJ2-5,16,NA,CASSLAGGGAAETQYF,TGTGCCAGCAGCTTAGCCGGGGGCGGGGCCGCCGAGACCCAGTACTTC
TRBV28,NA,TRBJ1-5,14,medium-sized,CASSLGHHMGPQHF,TGTGCCAGCAGCCTAGGACATCACATGGGGCCCCAGCATTTT
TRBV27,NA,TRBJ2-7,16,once,CASSSKGGGISYEQYF,TGTGCCAGCAGTTCAAAGGGAGGGGGGATCTCCTACGAGCAGTACTTC
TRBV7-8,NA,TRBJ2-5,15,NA,CASSLSEDNQETQYF,TGTGCCAGCAGCTTAAGTGAGGACAACCAAGAGACCCAGTACTTC
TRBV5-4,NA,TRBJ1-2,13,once,CASSLRSNYGYTF,TGTGCCAGCAGCTTGAGGTCTAACTATGGCTACACCTTC
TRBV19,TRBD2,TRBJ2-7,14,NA,CASSPGTGGVRQYF,TGTGCCAGCTCCCCAGGGACGGGGGGTGTCCGGCAGTACTTC
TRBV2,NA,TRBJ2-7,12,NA,CASKGLPYEQYF,TGTGCCAGCAAAGGACTTCCCTACGAGCAGTACTTC
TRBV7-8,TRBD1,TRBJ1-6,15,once,CASSRIQGSYSPLHF,TGTGCCAGCAGCCGAATACAGGGGAGTTATTCACCCCTCCACTTT
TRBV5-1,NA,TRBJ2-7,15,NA,CASSLGGGDSYEQYF,TGCGCCAGCAGCTTGGGTGGCGGTGACTCCTACGAGCAGTACTTC
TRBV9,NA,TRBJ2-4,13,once,CASSVAAKNIQYF,TGTGCCAGCAGCGTAGCAGCCAAAAACATTCAGTACTTC
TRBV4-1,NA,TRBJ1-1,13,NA,CASRHRDGAEAFF,TGCGCCAGCAGGCACAGAGACGGGGCTGAAGCTTTCTTT
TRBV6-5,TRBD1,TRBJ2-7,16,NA,CASSYRGARGFYEQYF,TGTGCCAGCAGTTACCGCGGTGCCAGGGGGTTTTACGAGCAGTACTTC
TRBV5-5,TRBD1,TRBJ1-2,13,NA,CASSPRQGHGYTF,TGTGCCAGCAGCCCGAGACAGGGACATGGCTACACCTTC
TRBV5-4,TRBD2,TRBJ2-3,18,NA,CASSSRGGLAGAKDTQYF,TGTGCCAGCAGCTCCCGGGGGGGGCTAGCGGGGGCCAAAGATACGCAGTATTTT
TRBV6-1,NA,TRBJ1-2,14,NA,CASSDPGTNYGYTF,TGTGCCAGCAGTGATCCAGGGACTAACTATGGCTACACCTTC
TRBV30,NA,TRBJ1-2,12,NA,CAWSPNNYGYTF,TGTGCCTGGAGTCCGAATAACTATGGCTACACCTTC
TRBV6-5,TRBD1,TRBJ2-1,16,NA,CASSFRQGPSDNEQFF,TGTGCCAGCAGTTTCCGACAGGGGCCGTCCGACAATGAGCAGTTCTTC
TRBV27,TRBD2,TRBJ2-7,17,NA,CASSFSTGTSGLYEQYF,TGTGCCAGCAGCTTTTCTACCGGGACTAGCGGGTTATACGAGCAGTACTTC
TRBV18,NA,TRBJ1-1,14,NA,CASSPGLTKGEAFF,TGTGCCAGCTCCCCTGGTTTGACAAAAGGTGAAGCTTTCTTT
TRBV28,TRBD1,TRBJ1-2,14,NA,CASSHGQGSYGYTF,TGTGCCAGCAGCCACGGACAGGGGTCCTATGGCTACACCTTC
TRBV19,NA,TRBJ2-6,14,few,CASINRVGANVLTF,TGTGCCAGTATTAACAGGGTTGGGGCCAACGTCCTGACTTTC
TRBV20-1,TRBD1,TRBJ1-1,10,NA,CSCNRGEAFF,TGCAGTTGTAACAGGGGAGAAGCTTTCTTT
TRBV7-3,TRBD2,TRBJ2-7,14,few,CASSEGLAGNEQYF,TGTGCCAGCAGCGAGGGACTAGCGGGAAACGAGCAGTACTTC
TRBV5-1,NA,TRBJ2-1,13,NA,CASSSSGYNEQFF,TGCGCCAGCAGCTCGTCGGGATACAATGAGCAGTTCTTC
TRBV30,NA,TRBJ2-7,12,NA,CACRDRTYEQYF,TGTGCCTGCAGGGATAGAACCTACGAGCAGTACTTC
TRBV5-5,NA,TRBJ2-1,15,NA,CASSSSRPSNNEQFF,TGTGCCAGCAGCTCCTCGCGACCCTCCAACAATGAGCAGTTCTTC
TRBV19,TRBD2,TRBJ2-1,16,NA,CASSSGGGLASGGQFF,TGTGCCAGTAGCTCAGGAGGGGGACTAGCCTCCGGGGGGCAGTTCTTC
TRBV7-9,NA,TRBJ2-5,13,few,CASSPVTQETQYF,TGTGCCAGCAGCCCAGTTACCCAAGAGACCCAGTACTTC
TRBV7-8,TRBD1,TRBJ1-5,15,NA,CASSGGQGPLQPQHF,TGTGCCAGCAGCGGGGGACAGGGACCGCTTCAGCCCCAGCATTTT
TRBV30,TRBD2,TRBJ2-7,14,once,CAWAGTSGAYEQYF,TGTGCCTGGGCCGGGACTAGCGGAGCCTACGAGCAGTACTTC
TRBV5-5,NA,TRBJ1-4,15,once,CASSLSAGLGEKLFF,TGTGCCAGCAGCTTGTCGGCGGGGCTCGGTGAAAAACTGTTTTTT
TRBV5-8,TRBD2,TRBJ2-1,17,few,CASRGLAGTPSYNEQFF,TGTGCCAGCAGGGGACTAGCGGGGACACCCTCCTACAATGAGCAGTTCTTC